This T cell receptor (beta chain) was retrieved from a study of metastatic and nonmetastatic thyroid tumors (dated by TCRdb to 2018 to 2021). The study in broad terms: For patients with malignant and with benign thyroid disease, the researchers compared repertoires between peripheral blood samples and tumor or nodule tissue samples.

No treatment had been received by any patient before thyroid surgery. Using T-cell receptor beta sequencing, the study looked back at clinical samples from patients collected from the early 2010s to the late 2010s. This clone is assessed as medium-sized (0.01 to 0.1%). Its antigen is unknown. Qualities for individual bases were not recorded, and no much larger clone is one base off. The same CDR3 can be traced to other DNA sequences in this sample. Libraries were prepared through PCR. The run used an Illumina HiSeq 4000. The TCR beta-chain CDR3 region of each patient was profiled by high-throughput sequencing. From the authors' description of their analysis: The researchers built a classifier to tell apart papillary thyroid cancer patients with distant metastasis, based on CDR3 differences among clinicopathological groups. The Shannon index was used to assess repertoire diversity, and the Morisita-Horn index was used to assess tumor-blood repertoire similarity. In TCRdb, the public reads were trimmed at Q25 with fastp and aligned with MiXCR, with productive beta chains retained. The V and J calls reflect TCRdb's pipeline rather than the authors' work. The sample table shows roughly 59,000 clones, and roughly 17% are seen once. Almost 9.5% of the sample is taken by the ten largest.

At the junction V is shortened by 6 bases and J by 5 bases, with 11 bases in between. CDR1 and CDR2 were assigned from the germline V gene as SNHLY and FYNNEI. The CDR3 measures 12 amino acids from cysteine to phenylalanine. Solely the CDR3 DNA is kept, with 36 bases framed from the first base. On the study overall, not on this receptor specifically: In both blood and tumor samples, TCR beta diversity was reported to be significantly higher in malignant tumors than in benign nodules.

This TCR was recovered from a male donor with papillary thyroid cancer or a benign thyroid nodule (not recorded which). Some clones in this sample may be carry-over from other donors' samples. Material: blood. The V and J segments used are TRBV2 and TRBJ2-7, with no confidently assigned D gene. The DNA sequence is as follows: TGTGCCAGCAGCCCGGGTGTTCACGAGCAGTACTTC. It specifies CASSPGVHEQYF.